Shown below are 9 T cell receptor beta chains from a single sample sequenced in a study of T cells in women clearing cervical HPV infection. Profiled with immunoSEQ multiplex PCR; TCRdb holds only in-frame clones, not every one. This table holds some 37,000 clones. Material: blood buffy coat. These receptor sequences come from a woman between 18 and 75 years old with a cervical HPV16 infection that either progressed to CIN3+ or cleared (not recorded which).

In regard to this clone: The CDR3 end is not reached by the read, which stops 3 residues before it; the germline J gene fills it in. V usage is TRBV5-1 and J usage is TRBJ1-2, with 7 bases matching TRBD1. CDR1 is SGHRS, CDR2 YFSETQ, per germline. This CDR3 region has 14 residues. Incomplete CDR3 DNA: TGCGCCAGCAGCTTTGAGGGGGCGGGAGATACC. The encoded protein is CASSFEGAGDT. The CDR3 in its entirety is CASSFEGAGDTYTF.

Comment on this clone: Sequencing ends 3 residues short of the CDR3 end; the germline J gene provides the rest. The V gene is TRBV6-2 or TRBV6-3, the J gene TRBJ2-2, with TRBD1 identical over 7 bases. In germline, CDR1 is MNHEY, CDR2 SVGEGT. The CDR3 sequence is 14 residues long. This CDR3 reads CASRQDRSREKLFF. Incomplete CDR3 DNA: TGTGCCAGCAGACAGGACAGGTCGAGGGAAAAG.

The part of the CDR3 DNA that was read is TGTGCCAGCTCTGCAAACCAGGGCGGCGATCAGCCC. Protein: CASSANQGGDQP. The CDR3, in full, reads CASSANQGGDQPQHF. The chain is built from TRBV18 and TRBJ1-5; a possible D gene is TRBD1 (5 bases). The observed sequence ends 3 residues before the CDR3 terminus, with the missing tail filled in from the germline J gene. Trimming cost V 6 bases and J 5 bases, with 17 bases left between them. The CDR3 length is 15 residues. The germline V gene has CDR1 KGHSH and CDR2 LQKENI.

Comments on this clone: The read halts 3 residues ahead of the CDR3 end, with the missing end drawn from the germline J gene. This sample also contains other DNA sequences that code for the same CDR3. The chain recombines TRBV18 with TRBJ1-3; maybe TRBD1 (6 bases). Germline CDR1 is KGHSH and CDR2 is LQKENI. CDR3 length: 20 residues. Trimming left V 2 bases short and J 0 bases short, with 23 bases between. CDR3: CASSPMRGTSSHPSGNTIYF. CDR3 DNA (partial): TGTGCCAGCTCACCAATGCGAGGGACATCAAGTCACCCCTCTGGAAACACC.

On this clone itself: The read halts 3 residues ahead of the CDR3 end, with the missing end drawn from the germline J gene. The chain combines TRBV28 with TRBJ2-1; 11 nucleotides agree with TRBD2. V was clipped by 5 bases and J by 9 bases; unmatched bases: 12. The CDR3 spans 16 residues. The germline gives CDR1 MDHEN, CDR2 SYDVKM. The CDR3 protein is CASSVTSGVTRVEQFF. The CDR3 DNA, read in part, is TGTGCCAGCAGTGTGACTAGCGGGGTGACCAGGGTTGAG.

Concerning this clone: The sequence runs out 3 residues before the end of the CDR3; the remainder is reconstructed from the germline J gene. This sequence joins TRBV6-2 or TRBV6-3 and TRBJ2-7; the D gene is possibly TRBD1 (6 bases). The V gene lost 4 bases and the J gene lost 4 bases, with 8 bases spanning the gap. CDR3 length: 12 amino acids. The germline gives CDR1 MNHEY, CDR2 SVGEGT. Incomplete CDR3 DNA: TGTGCCAGCAGTTCCCAGGGGTACGAG. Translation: CASSSQGYE. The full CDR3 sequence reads CASSSQGYEQYF.

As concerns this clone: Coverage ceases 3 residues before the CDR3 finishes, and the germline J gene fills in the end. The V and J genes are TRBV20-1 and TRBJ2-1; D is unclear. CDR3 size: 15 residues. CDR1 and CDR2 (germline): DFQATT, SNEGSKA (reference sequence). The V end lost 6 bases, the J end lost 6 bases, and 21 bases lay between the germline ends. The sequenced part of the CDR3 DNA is TGCAGTGCCCATATGTTGGGCTTTGAGCTCAATGAG. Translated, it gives CSAHMLGFELNE. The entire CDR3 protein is CSAHMLGFELNEQFF.

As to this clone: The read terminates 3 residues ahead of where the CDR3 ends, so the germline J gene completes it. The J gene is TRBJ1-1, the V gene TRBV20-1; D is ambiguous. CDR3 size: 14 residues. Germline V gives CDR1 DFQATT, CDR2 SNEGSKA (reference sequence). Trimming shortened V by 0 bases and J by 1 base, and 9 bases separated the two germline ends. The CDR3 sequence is CSARDWAGNTEAFF. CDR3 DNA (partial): TGCAGTGCTAGAGATTGGGCAGGGAACACTGAA.

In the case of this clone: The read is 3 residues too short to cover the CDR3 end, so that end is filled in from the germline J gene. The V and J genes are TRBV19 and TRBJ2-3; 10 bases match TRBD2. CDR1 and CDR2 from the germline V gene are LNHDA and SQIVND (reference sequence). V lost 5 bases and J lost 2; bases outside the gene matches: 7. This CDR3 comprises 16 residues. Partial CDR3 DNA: TGTGCCAGTAGTCCGATAGCGGGGGGCCTCACAGATACG. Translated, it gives CASSPIAGGLTDT. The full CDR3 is CASSPIAGGLTDTQYF.